This entry is about one T cell receptor beta chain. This sample was taken from a study of PD-1 blockade in classical Hodgkin lymphoma. Documented time point: cycle 4 day 1 (C4D1), after more than five weeks of nivolumab. All patients relapsed after autologous stem cell transplantation, and brentuximab vedotin exposure varied. Clones were read by immunoSEQ multiplex PCR, and TCRdb kept only the in-frame ones, dropping some. The sample gives approximately 30,000 clones, about 72% of which show up once; 3.5% to 4.5% is in the top ten. The CDR3 runs to 15 residues. V shed 7 bases, J shed 7 bases, and the junction held 12 bases outside the gene matches. From germline, CDR1 is LNHNV and CDR2 YYDKDF (reference sequence).

This chain links TRBV15 with TRBJ2-3; TRBD1 matches at 9 bases. The receptor was derived from a human donor with classical Hodgkin lymphoma. The sample here was peripheral blood mononuclear cells (PBMCs), taken before the fourth cycle of nivolumab. CDR3 in DNA: TGTGCCACCACCTCACAGGACAGGGGTGCGAATACGCAGTATTTT. Translated: CATTSQDRGANTQYF. The whole variable domain, remainder taken from reference TRBV15 and TRBJ2-3, is DAMVIQNPRYQVTQFGKPVTLSCSQTLNHNVMYWYQQKSSQAPKLLFHYYDKDFNNEADTPDNFQSRRPNTSFCFLDIRSPGLGDTAMYLCATTSQDRGANTQYFGPGTRLTVL.